Shown below are 25 T cell receptor beta chains from a single sample sequenced in a study of cytomegalovirus exposure and HLA in healthy donors. Researchers ran the PCR with 60 Vbeta and 13 Jbeta primers. Using immunoSEQ multiplex PCR, the repertoire was profiled, and TCRdb retains in-frame clones only, with some absent. The sample contains some 170,000 clones, under 80% of which appear only once. Sequencing was carried out using PBMCs. These receptor sequences come from a man aged 35-49 years in good health and CMV-seronegative.

The chain carries TRBV13 and TRBJ2-5, with 10 bases identical to TRBD1. Per germline, CDR1 PRHDT and CDR2 FYEKMQ (reference sequence). The CDR3 extends over 14 amino acids. With V trimmed by 5 bases and J by 4 bases, 4 bases remained unmatched. CDR3 sequence: CASSTGTGVETQYF. In DNA, the CDR3 is TGTGCCAGCAGCACAGGGACAGGGGTAGAGACCCAGTACTTC.

CDR3 protein: CASATGGDKQPQHF. CDR3 in DNA: TGTGCCAGCGCAACGGGGGGTGATAAGCAGCCCCAGCATTTT. The V call is TRBV7-8, the J call TRBJ1-5; possible D gene TRBD1, 5 bases. CDR3 length equals 14 residues. V lost 8 bases and J 7 bases, leaving 18 bases between the germline ends. Germline CDR1 is SGHVS and CDR2 is FQNEAQ.

This clone was recorded once. The rearrangement uses TRBV7-2 and TRBJ2-2; 7 bases agree with TRBD2. The CDR3 is 16 residues long. Trimming cost V 6 bases and J 4 bases; bases outside gene matches: 11. Germline V gives CDR1 SGHTA, CDR2 FQGNSA. CDR3 amino acids: CASSETGTTPTGELFF. CDR3 nucleotide sequence: TGTGCCAGCAGTGAGACCGGGACTACACCCACCGGGGAGCTGTTTTTT.

The CDR3 nucleotides are TGTGCTAGTGCTTATTCAGGGTCCGAGACCCAGTACTTC. It is translated as CASAYSGSETQYF. The chain combines TRBV12-5 with TRBJ2-5; a weak D match, TRBD1 (5 bases). There are 13 residues in the CDR3. The germline CDR1 and CDR2 sequences are LGHNT and FRNRAP. V was shortened by 7 bases and J by 5 bases, with 14 bases between the two germline ends.

Comments on this clone: Compared with germline, one end of the junction differs, possibly owing to a read error. The CDR3 DNA reads TGTGCCAGCAGCTCGACGGGGAACACTGAAACTTTCTTT. As protein: CASSSTGNTETFF. J is TRBJ1-1 and V is TRBV7-9, with no clear D. The CDR3 loop spans 13 amino acids. Germline V gives CDR1 SEHNR, CDR2 FQNEAQ (reference sequence).

This clone was observed once. This chain joins TRBV5-5 and TRBJ1-5; perhaps TRBD1 as D (6 bases). The CDR3 covers 15 residues. The germline gives CDR1 SGHKS, CDR2 YYEKEE (reference sequence). V lost 3 bases to trimming and J lost 6 bases, with 16 bases between them. The CDR3, as DNA: TGTGCCAGCAGCTGGGGACGGGGGGCAGGTCAGCCCCAGCATTTT. As protein: CASSWGRGAGQPQHF. Based on the CDR3 plus reference TRBV5-5 and TRBJ1-5, the full variable domain is DAGVTQSPTHLIKTRGQQVTLRCSPISGHKSVSWYQQVLGQGPQFIFQYYEKEERGRGNFPDRFSARQFPNYSSELNVNALLLGDSALYLCASSWGRGAGQPQHFGDGTRLSIL.

The chain carries TRBV6-5 and TRBJ1-1; TRBD1 is a possible D gene (5 bases). Trimming stripped 4 bases from V and 10 bases from J, with 16 bases between. CDR3 length: 13 residues. In germline, CDR1 is MNHEY, CDR2 SVGAGI. The DNA for the CDR3 is TGTGCCAGCAGTTTTCCCCTCCAGGGAGGAGCTTTCTTT. Its translation: CASSFPLQGGAFF.

This clone was seen a few times. The gene calls are TRBV7-8 and TRBJ2-7, with 7 positions matching TRBD1. The CDR3 loop spans 15 amino acids. V shed 4 bases and J 4 bases; nucleotides not matched to a gene: 10. Germline V gene sequence: CDR1 SGHVS, CDR2 FQNEAQ. The CDR3 region is CASSSRQGSEYEQYF. Here the CDR3 DNA reads TGTGCCAGCAGCTCAAGACAGGGAAGCGAGTACGAGCAGTACTTC. The full variable domain, its missing parts supplied by reference TRBV7-8 and TRBJ2-7, is GAGVSQSPRYKVAKRGQDVALRCDPISGHVSLFWYQQALGQGPEFLTYFQNEAQLDKSGLPSDRFFAERPEGSVSTLKIQRTQQEDSAVYLCASSSRQGSEYEQYFGPGTRLTVT.

The CDR3 protein is CASSVRSGGRTDTQYF. In DNA, the CDR3 is TGTGCCAGCAGCGTCCGTAGCGGGGGTCGCACAGATACGCAGTATTTT. The chain couples TRBV9 to TRBJ2-3, with 9 bases that match TRBD2. The junction had 5 bases not matched to a gene; V was cut back by 2 bases and J by 1 base. This CDR3 spans 16 amino acids. Germline V gene data show CDR1 as SGDLS and CDR2 as YYNGEE.

V usage is TRBV27 and J usage is TRBJ2-7; D gene ambiguous. The CDR3 is made up of 14 amino acids. Germline assignment: CDR1 MNHEY and CDR2 SMNVEV (reference sequence). V gave up 6 bases and J gave up 3 bases, with 15 bases separating them. The CDR3 spells CASSLTVNRYEQYF. The CDR3 region has the DNA TGTGCCAGCAGCCTCACAGTAAACCGCTACGAGCAGTACTTC.

The chain couples TRBV4-2 to TRBJ1-2, with D tentatively TRBD1 (6 bases). Germline loops: CDR1 LGHNA, CDR2 YNFKEQ. Trimming removed 4 bases at V and 5 bases at J, with 14 bases between. The CDR3 consists of 14 residues. As DNA, the CDR3 is TGTGCCAGCAGCCCGGACAGATTCTTTTATGGCTACACCTTC. This gives the protein CASSPDRFFYGYTF.

This clone was seen more than once but under ten times. The chain recombines TRBV25-1 with TRBJ1-1; the match to TRBD1 covers 8 bases. The CDR3 is made up of 14 amino acids. The V gene end was trimmed by 4 bases and the J gene end by 6 bases; junction bases not matched to a gene: 7. CDR1 and CDR2 (germline): MGHDK, SYGVNS. The CDR3 reads CASSGTGFQAEAFF. DNA for the CDR3: TGTGCCAGCAGTGGGACAGGGTTTCAGGCTGAAGCTTTCTTT.

This clone appeared a few times. The V call is TRBV11-2, the J call TRBJ1-2; the match to TRBD1 covers 7 bases. The ends lost 5 bases at V and 11 bases at J; junction bases unmatched: 11. The germline V gene has CDR1 SGHAT and CDR2 FQNNGV. This CDR3 spans 13 amino acids. The CDR3 DNA follows: TGTGCCAGCAGCCCCCGGGACAGTCGGGGTTACACCTTC. This codes for CASSPRDSRGYTF. The complete variable domain, with remaining parts taken from reference TRBV11-2 and TRBJ1-2, reads EAGVAQSPRYKIIEKRQSVAFWCNPISGHATLYWYQQILGQGPKLLIQFQNNGVVDDSQLPKDRFSAERLKGVDSTLKIQPAKLEDSAVYLCASSPRDSRGYTFGSGTRLTVV.

The chain carries TRBV2 and TRBJ2-1; 8 bases align to TRBD2. The germline V gene encodes CDR1 SNHLY and CDR2 FYNNEI. CDR3 length: 13 amino acids. J was trimmed by 11 bases and V by 5 bases; bases with no gene match: 8. DNA of the CDR3: TGTGCCAGCAGTAAGACCGTTAGCGGGAAGCAGTTCTTC. Protein: CASSKTVSGKQFF.

The J gene is TRBJ2-5, the V gene TRBV29-1; D is ambiguous. The J call may be in error: the DNA end matches TRBJ2-7 better. CDR1 and CDR2 from the germline V gene are SQVTM and ANQGSEA. This CDR3 region has 12 residues. CDR3: CSVEDARSEQYF. CDR3 DNA: TGCAGCGTTGAAGATGCACGGTCCGAGCAGTACTTC.

This chain connects TRBV28 to TRBJ1-6; D remains unclear. Trimming took 5 bases from V and 4 from J, leaving 12 bases between them. The CDR3 extends over 15 amino acids. CDR1 and CDR2 from the germline V gene are MDHEN and SYDVKM. The CDR3 DNA reads as TGTGCCAGCAGTAGTGCGACGGGGTATAATTCACCCCTCCACTTT. Its protein is CASSSATGYNSPLHF.

CDR3 in DNA: TGTGCCAGCAGTGAAACAGGGGTTGATTACGAGCAGTACTTC. Amino acid sequence: CASSETGVDYEQYF. The rearrangement joins TRBV2 to TRBJ2-7, with TRBD1 identical over 7 bases. Looked up from germline, CDR1 is SNHLY and CDR2 is FYNNEI. V lost 2 bases, J lost 4 bases, and 5 bases stayed unmatched. The CDR3 has 14 amino acids.

The chain is built from TRBV2 and TRBJ2-4; D ambiguous. The V gene lost 2 bases and the J gene lost 2 bases, with 13 bases spanning the gap. The CDR3 is made up of 16 amino acids. Looked up from germline, CDR1 is SNHLY and CDR2 is FYNNEI. CDR3 bases: TGTGCCAGCAGTGAAATGCTCCGGGTTTCCAAAAACATTCAGTACTTC. This sequence encodes CASSEMLRVSKNIQYF.

This clone occurred once. The gene calls are TRBV2 and TRBJ2-7; D is perhaps TRBD1 (5 bases). The CDR3 loop spans 12 amino acids. V gave up 8 bases and J gave up 0 bases, with 8 bases separating them. The V gene's germline CDR1 is SNHLY and CDR2 FYNNEI. The CDR3 nucleotides read TGTGCCAGCCGACAGCCCTCCTACGAGCAGTACTTC. Protein sequence: CASRQPSYEQYF.

The rearrangement uses TRBV9 and TRBJ2-1, with a weak D call TRBD1 (6 bases). In germline, CDR1 is SGDLS, CDR2 YYNGEE. The CDR3 spans 13 residues. V lost 8 bases, J lost 6 bases, and 15 bases lay in between. CDR3 in DNA: TGTGCCAGTAACAGGGTATCTTCCAATGAGCAGTTCTTC. Translation gives CASNRVSSNEQFF.

The V call is TRBV14, the J call TRBJ1-1; D is undetermined. This CDR3 region has 15 residues. Trimming removed 4 bases at V and 3 bases at J, with 15 bases between. Looked up from germline, CDR1 is SGHDN and CDR2 is FVKESK. CDR3 in amino acids: CASSPLVSWYTEAFF. DNA of the CDR3: TGTGCCAGCAGCCCCTTAGTTAGCTGGTACACTGAAGCTTTCTTT.

This clone was seen only a few times. The chain joins TRBV6-5 to TRBJ2-7, with 9 bases identical to TRBD1. The junction had 6 bases not matched to a gene; V was cut back by 6 bases and J by 3 bases. CDR1 MNHEY and CDR2 SVGAGI come from the germline V gene. This CDR3 is built from 14 residues. The CDR3 loop is CASSRDRVFYEQYF. The CDR3 DNA follows: TGTGCCAGCAGCCGGGACAGGGTTTTCTACGAGCAGTACTTC.

This clone was seen once. The chain recombines TRBV19 with TRBJ2-7; D is possibly TRBD1 (5 bases). Germline V CDR1 and CDR2: LNHDA, SQIVND (reference sequence). Trimming pared 9 bases from V and 3 bases from J, leaving 15 bases between. CDR3 length: 13 amino acids. The CDR3 region has the DNA TGTGCCAGCCTACCCCAGGGTTTCTACGAGCAGTACTTC. Translating gives CASLPQGFYEQYF.

This chain uses TRBV30 with TRBJ2-1; perhaps TRBD2 as D (6 bases). The length of the CDR3 is 11 residues. CDR1 and CDR2 (germline): GTSNPN, SVGIG (reference sequence). The ends were cut back, 4 bases at V and 6 bases at J, with 7 bases in the middle. The CDR3 nucleotides are TGTGCCTGGAAGCGGGTCAATGAGCAGTTCTTC. Its translation is CAWKRVNEQFF.

V and J are TRBV6-5 and TRBJ2-4, with D possibly TRBD1 on 5 matching bases. Trimming left V 4 bases short and J 6 bases short, with 19 bases between. This CDR3 contains 16 residues. The germline V gene encodes CDR1 MNHEY and CDR2 SVGAGI. The CDR3 DNA reads TGTGCCAGCAGTTCGGTCGGCTTAGGGGTGGCAAACATTCAGTACTTC. This encodes CASSSVGLGVANIQYF.